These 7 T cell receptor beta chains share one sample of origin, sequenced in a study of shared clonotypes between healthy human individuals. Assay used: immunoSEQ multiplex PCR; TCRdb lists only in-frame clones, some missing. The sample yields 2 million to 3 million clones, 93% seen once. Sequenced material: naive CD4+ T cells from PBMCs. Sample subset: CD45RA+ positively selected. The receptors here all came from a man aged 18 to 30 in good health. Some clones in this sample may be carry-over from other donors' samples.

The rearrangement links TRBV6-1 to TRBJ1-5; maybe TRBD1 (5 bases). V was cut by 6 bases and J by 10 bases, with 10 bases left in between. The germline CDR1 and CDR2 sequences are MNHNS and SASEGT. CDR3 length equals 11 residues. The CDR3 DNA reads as TGTGCCAGCAGCGCAGGGCCCCCCCAGCATTTT. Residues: CASSAGPPQHF.

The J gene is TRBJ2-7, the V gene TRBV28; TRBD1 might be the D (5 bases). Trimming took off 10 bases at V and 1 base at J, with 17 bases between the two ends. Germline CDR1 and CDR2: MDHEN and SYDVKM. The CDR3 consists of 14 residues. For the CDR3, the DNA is TGTGCCACCGCACGCACAGGACGTTCCTACGAGCAGTACTTC. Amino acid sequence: CATARTGRSYEQYF.

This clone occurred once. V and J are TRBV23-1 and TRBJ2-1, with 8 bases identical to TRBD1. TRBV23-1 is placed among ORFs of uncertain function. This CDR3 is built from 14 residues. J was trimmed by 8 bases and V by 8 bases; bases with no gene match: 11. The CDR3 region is CASGRDRRWYEQFF. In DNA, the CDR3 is TGCGCCAGCGGCCGGGACAGGCGTTGGTATGAGCAGTTCTTC.

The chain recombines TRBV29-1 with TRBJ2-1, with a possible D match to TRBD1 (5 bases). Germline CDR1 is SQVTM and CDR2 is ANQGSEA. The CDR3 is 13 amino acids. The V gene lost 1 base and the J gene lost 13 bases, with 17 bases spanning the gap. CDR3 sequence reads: CSVEGVREGPQFF. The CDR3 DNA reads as TGCAGCGTTGAAGGGGTCAGGGAAGGGCCTCAGTTCTTC.

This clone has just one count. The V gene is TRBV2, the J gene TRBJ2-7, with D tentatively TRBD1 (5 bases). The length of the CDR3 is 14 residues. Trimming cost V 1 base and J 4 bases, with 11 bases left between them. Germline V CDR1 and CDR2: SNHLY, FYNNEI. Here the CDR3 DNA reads TGTGCCAGCAGTGAAGGGGGCGGAAGATACGAGCAGTACTTC. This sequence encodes CASSEGGGRYEQYF.

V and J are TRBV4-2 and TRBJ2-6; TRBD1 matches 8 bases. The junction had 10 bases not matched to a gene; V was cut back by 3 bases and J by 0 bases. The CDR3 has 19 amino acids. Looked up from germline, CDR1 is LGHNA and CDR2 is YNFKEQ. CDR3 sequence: CASSQVGQGFHSGANVLTF. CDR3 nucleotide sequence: TGTGCCAGCAGCCAGGTCGGACAGGGTTTCCACTCTGGGGCCAACGTCCTGACTTTC.

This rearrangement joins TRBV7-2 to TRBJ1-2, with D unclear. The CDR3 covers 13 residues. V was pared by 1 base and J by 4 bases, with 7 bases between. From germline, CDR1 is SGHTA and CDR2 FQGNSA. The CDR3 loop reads CASSLDPLYGYTF. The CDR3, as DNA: TGTGCCAGCAGCTTAGACCCGCTCTATGGCTACACCTTC.